A selection of T cell receptor beta chains follows, all from one sample in a study of T cell responses to AZD1222 COVID-19 vaccine. Method: immunoSEQ multiplex PCR; TCRdb's copy keeps in-frame clones and lacks some. This table holds 150,000 to 200,000 clones, 91% found once. Sequencing was performed on peripheral blood, taken 28 days after the second AZD1222 dose. The receptors were sampled from an adult who received the AZD1222 COVID-19 vaccine. Each CDR3 is given with its conserved first and last residue. Fields, in order: clone size, V gene, D gene, J gene, CDR3 DNA, CDR3 protein. The D gene is left open where the match is weak. For some rows the clone size is stated as once, few or many, or as a class when expanded; others skip it.

>.|TRBV7-9|.|TRBJ1-3
TGTGCCAGCAGCTTTAATGGGGATTTTGGAAACACCATATATTTT
CASSFNGDFGNTIYF
>.|TRBV6-6|TRBD2|TRBJ2-5
TGTGCCAGCAGGAAACCGGGACTAGGGGAGACCCAGTACTTC
CASRKPGLGETQYF
>.|TRBV5-1|TRBD1|TRBJ2-4
TGCGCCAGCAGCGGGACAGGGGGTTTCGCCAAAAACATTCAGTACTTC
CASSGTGGFAKNIQYF
>.|TRBV29-1|.|TRBJ2-7
TGCAGCGTCGAAGCCCAGGGGGGATTCTCCTACGAGCAGTACTTC
CSVEAQGGFSYEQYF
>.|TRBV6-2/TRBV6-3|TRBD1|TRBJ2-1
TGTGCCAGCAGTAAACCCGGGGACAGGGGTGATGAGCAGTTCTTC
CASSKPGDRGDEQFF
>once|TRBV18|TRBD2|TRBJ2-7
TGTGCCAGCTCACCAGGCGCAGTACTAGCGGGAGCCTACGAGCAGTACTTC
CASSPGAVLAGAYEQYF
>.|TRBV9|.|TRBJ1-5
TGTGCCAGCAGCGTGGGGTGGGTGGGCAATCAGCCCCAGCATTTT
CASSVGWVGNQPQHF
>.|TRBV5-1|.|TRBJ1-4
TGCGCCAGCAGCTTGGGACAGAAGGCAACTAATGAAAAACTGTTTTTT
CASSLGQKATNEKLFF
>.|TRBV3-1/TRBV3-2|TRBD2|TRBJ2-3
TGTGCCAGCAGCCAGGTAGCGGGAGCGGGGACAGATACGCAGTATTTT
CASSQVAGAGTDTQYF
>once|TRBV16|.|TRBJ1-1
TGTGCCAGCAGCCAATCGGTTTTGAGGGGTTGGAACACTGAAGCTTTCTTT
CASSQSVLRGWNTEAFF
>few|TRBV6-1|.|TRBJ1-6
TGTGCCAGCAGTGAAGCGCTTCTGGGCTCACCCCTCCACTTT
CASSEALLGSPLHF
>once|TRBV5-1|TRBD1|TRBJ2-5
TGCGCCAGCGCCGGACAGGCCAACCAAGAGACCCAGTACTTC
CASAGQANQETQYF
>.|TRBV28|TRBD2|TRBJ2-1
TGTGCCAGTAGCGGGAGCAAACCGGCCAACAATGAGCAGTTCTTC
CASSGSKPANNEQFF
>.|TRBV7-7|.|TRBJ2-3
TGTGCCAGCAGCTCAGGACACGGAGGCACAGATACGCAGTATTTT
CASSSGHGGTDTQYF
>.|TRBV7-2|.|TRBJ1-1
TGTGCCAGCAGCAGCCTAACAGGGATGAACACTGAAGCTTTCTTT
CASSSLTGMNTEAFF
>.|TRBV15|.|TRBJ2-7
TGTGCCACCAGCGCAGCCAAACAGGGACAATTCGAGCAGTACTTC
CATSAAKQGQFEQYF
>.|TRBV5-1|.|TRBJ2-2
TGCGCCAGCAGCTTGGATGGGGGGCCCGGGGAGCTGTTTTTT
CASSLDGGPGELFF
>.|TRBV6-1|.|TRBJ1-5
TGTGCCAGCAGTGAAGCCCTTCGTCGGAACGATCAGCCCCAGCATTTT
CASSEALRRNDQPQHF
>.|TRBV7-3|.|TRBJ1-6
TGTGCCAGCAGCTTTTCCGGACAGTATAATTCACCCCTCCACTTT
CASSFSGQYNSPLHF
>.|TRBV28|.|TRBJ1-1
TGTGCCAGCAGTCGAAACAGGGACGGCCCTGAAGCTTTCTTT
CASSRNRDGPEAFF
>.|TRBV24-1|.|TRBJ2-7
TGTGCCACCAGTGACCGCACAGGGAGCGAGCAGTACTTC
CATSDRTGSEQYF
>.|TRBV27|.|TRBJ1-2
TGTGCCAGCAGTTTACATGGGGACTATGGCTACACCTTC
CASSLHGDYGYTF
>once|TRBV5-1|.|TRBJ1-6
TGCGCCAGCAGCGCCCTCGGGCCCTATAATTCACCCCTCCACTTT
CASSALGPYNSPLHF
>.|TRBV9|TRBD1|TRBJ1-2
TGTGCCAGCAGCGGGTACAGGGGGGGCTACACCTTC
CASSGYRGGYTF
>.|TRBV5-6|.|TRBJ1-2
TGTGCCAGCAGCTTGAGGGCAGTATCTAACTATGGCTACACCTTC
CASSLRAVSNYGYTF
>few|TRBV19|.|TRBJ1-1
TGTGCCAGTAGTAACGGACAGCCCCTCACTGAAGCTTTCTTT
CASSNGQPLTEAFF
>.|TRBV25-1|TRBD1|TRBJ1-1
TGTGCCAGCAGCGGGACAGGGCGGAACACTGAAGCTTTCTTT
CASSGTGRNTEAFF
>.|TRBV11-2|.|TRBJ2-2
TGTGCCAGCAGACACTGGGCTAGTGGGACACCGGAGCTGTTTTTT
CASRHWASGTPELFF
>once|TRBV24-1|.|TRBJ2-3
TGTGCCACCAGTGGTGGCACAGATACGCAGTATTTT
CATSGGTDTQYF
>.|TRBV2|.|TRBJ1-6
TGTGCCAGCGGGCCCGGTTATAATTCACCCCTCCACTTT
CASGPGYNSPLHF
>.|TRBV18|.|TRBJ1-3
TGTGCCAGCTCACAAATTTCTGGAAACACCATATATTTT
CASSQISGNTIYF
>.|TRBV7-2|.|TRBJ1-1
TGTGCCAGCAGTCGTCAGGTCCACACTGAAGCTTTCTTT
CASSRQVHTEAFF
>.|TRBV5-1|TRBD2|TRBJ2-3
TGCGCCAGCAGCTTGGCGGGAGCGGGGGGGAGCTCAGATACGCAGTATTTT
CASSLAGAGGSSDTQYF
>.|TRBV5-8|.|TRBJ2-1
TGTGCCAGCAGCTTGAACGTTCTGTACAATGAGCAGTTCTTC
CASSLNVLYNEQFF
>once|TRBV13|TRBD1|TRBJ2-1
TGTGCCAGCAGTTTCCCGACAGGGGGTTCCTACAATGAGCAGTTCTTC
CASSFPTGGSYNEQFF
>.|TRBV27|TRBD1|TRBJ1-5
TGTGCCAGCAGTCTAGGGACAGGGGGCACTCAGCCCCAGCATTTT
CASSLGTGGTQPQHF
>.|TRBV4-1|.|TRBJ1-6
TGCGCCAGCAGCCAATTTCAGGACCGGAATAATTCACCCCTCCACTTT
CASSQFQDRNNSPLHF
>.|TRBV7-2|.|TRBJ2-2
TGTGCCAGCAGCTTATGGCAGGACACCGGGGAGCTGTTTTTT
CASSLWQDTGELFF
>.|TRBV5-1|TRBD1|TRBJ1-2
TGCGCCAGCAGCTTCCAGGGGGCCTATGGCTACACCTTC
CASSFQGAYGYTF
>.|TRBV5-1|.|TRBJ1-2
TGCGCCAGCAGCCAAATAGAACCTGAAAACTATGGCTACACCTTC
CASSQIEPENYGYTF